A selection of T cell receptor beta chains follows, all from one sample in a study of T-cell reconstitution after alpha-beta-depleted transplantation in children. MiXCR was run by TCRdb on the PCR reads, yielding one entry per CDR3 protein. The data show about 460,000 distinct CDR3 sequences, roughly 11% seen once. This specimen consisted of PBMCs, mostly from graft donor cells, obtained 180 days after TCRalphabeta/CD19-depleted stem cell transplant. These TCRs come from a female patient under 10 years old who had a stem cell transplant for aplastic anemia, so the T cells may come from the graft donor. CDR3s leave out the opening cysteine and the closing phenylalanine or tryptophan. D genes are given only for firm matches. The size entry is marked missing in some rows and otherwise reads once, few, many or a size class.

TRBV5-1,few,TRBJ1-5,TRBD1,ASSLEGAASQAQH
TRBV27,few,TRBJ2-4,-,ASWAGGLGKNIQY
TRBV12-3/TRBV12-4,-,TRBJ2-3,TRBD2,ASTLGLVSATSSTDTQY
TRBV11-2,many,TRBJ2-5,TRBD2,ASSSPETSGWETQY
TRBV12-3/TRBV12-4,-,TRBJ1-2,-,ASSSTTWWGYT
TRBV5-1,-,TRBJ2-1,TRBD1,ASSSGQVNNNEQF
TRBV25-1,-,TRBJ1-2,-,ASSRKREGYT
TRBV28,-,TRBJ1-1,-,ASSLLGLNTEAF
TRBV6-5,few,TRBJ1-2,-,ASRQGNGYT
TRBV7-2,many,TRBJ1-1,-,ASSLARTSMNTEAF
TRBV15,few,TRBJ1-4,TRBD1,ATSRVVAGGREKLF
TRBV6-5,few,TRBJ1-1,TRBD1,ASSYGQGAAF
TRBV12-3/TRBV12-4,-,TRBJ2-3,TRBD1,ASSSTRDRHTDTQY
TRBV7-7,few,TRBJ2-7,TRBD1,ASSSSNRGRPYEQY
TRBV18,few,TRBJ1-4,-,ASSPPGLVGEKLF
TRBV5-1,many,TRBJ2-1,-,ASSSSGYNEQF
TRBV6-1,-,TRBJ1-5,TRBD1,ASSPTGTGVASFAEPQH
TRBV7-8,many,TRBJ2-7,-,ASSGGVSYEQY
TRBV9,few,TRBJ2-7,-,ASSSPGYEQY
TRBV28,few,TRBJ2-7,-,ASKYPGTGYYEQY
TRBV4-2,few,TRBJ2-1,-,ASSQQGSSRRSRNEQF
TRBV4-2,few,TRBJ1-3,TRBD1,ASSPTIRTGGVGNTIY
TRBV15,few,TRBJ2-2,-,ATSRESGELF
TRBV9,few,TRBJ2-2,-,ASSLLADFYFGGELF
TRBV6-2/TRBV6-3,few,TRBJ2-5,TRBD2,ASSQFSGRETQY
TRBV14,-,TRBJ1-1,-,ASSYGHQNTEAF
TRBV10-3,few,TRBJ2-3,-,AISGGSAATDTQY
TRBV29-1,many,TRBJ2-3,TRBD2,SVTGTSGHPGTDTQY
TRBV3-1,-,TRBJ2-1,TRBD2,ASSHFRTSGRRGNEQF
TRBV9,-,TRBJ2-5,TRBD2,ASSVGQGGLAGLQETQY
TRBV2,few,TRBJ1-2,-,ASSPYLGGGPRGYT
TRBV12-3/TRBV12-4,few,TRBJ1-2,-,ASSFFDSDGYT